The 22 T cell receptor beta chains reported below all come from one sample, sequenced in a study of CD8 T cells in ankylosing spondylitis. Findings and caveats of the study: Among TCR beta sequences, a motif of eight highly homologous variants appeared characteristic of ankylosing spondylitis blood.

TCRdb reprocessed the 5' RACE reads via MiXCR and lists one record per CDR3 protein. The sample lists 750,000 to 850,000 distinct CDR3 sequences, 12% occurring once. The antigens for these receptors are not known. Sequenced: blood, either unsorted or a sorted T cell fraction (not recorded which). These receptors were obtained from a male donor with ankylosing spondylitis.

This clonotype was detected many times. V usage is TRBV29-1 and J usage is TRBJ2-5; the D is unclear. CDR3 length: 12 amino acids. Between the trimmed V and J ends, which lost 3 bases and 2 bases, there was a span of 7 bases. The germline V gene encodes CDR1 SQVTM and CDR2 ANQGSEA. The CDR3 region has the DNA TGCAGCGTTGAGTCACAGCAAGAGACCCAGTACTTC. Translation: CSVESQQETQYF.

This clonotype showed up many times. The junction does not match germline at one end; this may be a read error. The chain links TRBV20-1 to TRBJ2-1; D is possibly TRBD1 (6 bases). From germline, CDR1 is DFQATT and CDR2 SNEGSKA (reference sequence). The CDR3 loop spans 14 amino acids. The CDR3 here is CSARGGIVYNEQFF. The CDR3 DNA is TGCAGTGCCAGAGGGGGAATAGTATACAATGAGCAGTTCTTC.

This clonotype turned up a few times. This chain joins TRBV6-5 and TRBJ2-7; possibly TRBD2 for D (6 bases). The CDR3 is 14 residues long. Trimming took off 3 bases at V and 3 bases at J, with 12 bases between the two ends. Germline lookup yields CDR1 MNHEY and CDR2 SVGAGI. DNA of the CDR3: TGTGCCAGCAGTTATGGACGGGAGAACTACGAGCAGTACTTC. This encodes CASSYGRENYEQYF.

The chain employs TRBV25-1 and TRBJ1-5; D is undetermined. With 2 bases removed from V and 1 base from J, the gap between germline ends came to 12 bases. Germline CDR1 and CDR2: MGHDK and SYGVNS. The CDR3 has 16 residues. The CDR3 sequence: CASSEGPQNSNQPQHF. The CDR3 DNA sequence: TGTGCCAGCAGTGAAGGCCCACAGAACAGCAATCAGCCCCAGCATTTT.

This clonotype was seen ten or more times. V usage is TRBV11-1 and J usage is TRBJ2-7; perhaps TRBD1 as D (7 bases). This CDR3 is built from 12 residues. CDR1 SGHAT and CDR2 FQDESV come from the germline V gene (reference sequence). V lost 5 bases to trimming and J lost 9 bases, with 14 bases between them. CDR3 loop: CASSVGGGRQYF. The CDR3 DNA sequence: TGTGCCAGCAGCGTAGGAGGGGGCAGGCAGTACTTC.

This clonotype was observed a handful of times. The chain links TRBV5-1 to TRBJ2-7; TRBD1 matches 7 bases. CDR3 size: 15 residues. The trim removed 5 bases at V and 4 bases at J, leaving 12 bases unmatched. The germline V gene has CDR1 SGHRS and CDR2 YFSETQ. The chain's CDR3 is CASSSGTAENYEQYF. CDR3 coding DNA: TGCGCCAGCAGTTCCGGGACAGCAGAGAATTACGAGCAGTACTTC.

This clonotype turned up a few times. This chain connects TRBV27 to TRBJ2-7; D ambiguous. Trimming took off 3 bases at V and 4 bases at J, with 13 bases between the two ends. Germline CDR1 is MNHEY and CDR2 is SMNVEV (reference sequence). The CDR3 runs 14 residues. CDR3 in DNA: TGTGCCAGCAGTTTGGTGTTTTTGGGGTACGAGCAGTACTTC. It yields the protein CASSLVFLGYEQYF.

A few counts support this clonotype. This chain uses TRBV10-3 with TRBJ2-3; no reliable D call. The CDR3 runs 11 residues. V gave up 10 bases and J gave up 4 bases, with 9 bases separating them. Germline loops: CDR1 ENHRY, CDR2 SYGVKD. Written as DNA, the CDR3 is TGTGCCACCACCAGCTCAGATACGCAGTATTTT. Residues: CATTSSDTQYF.

The CDR3: CASSHGQGGYTF. The CDR3, as DNA: TGTGCCAGCAGCCACGGACAGGGTGGCTACACCTTC. J is TRBJ1-2 and V is TRBV7-8; 8 positions match TRBD1. From germline, CDR1 is SGHVS and CDR2 FQNEAQ. The V gene end was trimmed by 5 bases and the J gene end by 7 bases; junction bases not matched to a gene: 3. This CDR3 is 12 amino acids long.

This clonotype was detected a few times. The chain carries TRBV12-3 or TRBV12-4 and TRBJ2-7; 9 bases are a match to TRBD2. The CDR3 runs to 14 residues. With 3 bases clipped from V and 6 bases from J, the junction kept 6 bases outside the gene matches. Here the CDR3 DNA reads TGTGCCAGCAGTTTCGGCCTGACTAGCGGCGAGCAGTACTTC. Encoded protein: CASSFGLTSGEQYF.

This clonotype was detected only a few times. CDR3 sequence (DNA): TGCGCCAGCAGCTTGGGGAGCGGGGGGCCTACCACAGATACGCAGTATTTT. It codes for CASSLGSGGPTTDTQYF. This chain links TRBV5-1 with TRBJ2-3; 9 bases are a match to TRBD2. Per germline, CDR1 SGHRS and CDR2 YFSETQ. V shed 0 bases, J shed 2 bases, and the junction held 7 bases outside the gene matches. CDR3 length: 17 residues.

V gene TRBV11-2 combines with J gene TRBJ1-6; D unresolved. The CDR3 totals 16 residues. The germline CDR1 and CDR2 sequences are SGHAT and FQNNGV. The ends were cut back, 1 base at V and 6 bases at J, with 13 bases in the middle. CDR3 amino acids: CASSLAARAFNSPLHF. The DNA for the CDR3 is TGTGCCAGCAGCTTAGCCGCGCGGGCGTTTAATTCACCCCTCCACTTT.

The CDR3 DNA reads TGTGCCAGCTCACCCCCGGGACTAGCGCTGGAGACCCAGTACTTC. Encoded protein: CASSPPGLALETQYF. The chain carries TRBV18 and TRBJ2-5; 10 bases line up with TRBD2. The ends lost 3 bases at V and 5 bases at J; junction bases unmatched: 6. The V gene's germline CDR1 is KGHSH and CDR2 LQKENI. The CDR3 covers 15 residues.

This clonotype appeared many times. The gene calls are TRBV12-3 or TRBV12-4 and TRBJ2-7; D unresolved. The CDR3 consists of 14 residues. V was clipped by 5 bases and J by 0 bases, with 11 bases between them. CDR3 sequence: CASSQLLLSYEQYF. The CDR3 nucleotides are TGTGCCAGCAGTCAACTTCTCCTCTCCTACGAGCAGTACTTC.

Only a few counts were recorded for this clonotype. The rearrangement joins TRBV18 to TRBJ1-1, with D perhaps TRBD1 (5 bases). The CDR3 is made up of 14 amino acids. The germline CDR1 and CDR2 sequences are KGHSH and LQKENI. With 4 bases removed from V and 4 bases from J, the gap between germline ends came to 13 bases. The CDR3 here is CASSRTGPGTEAFF. The CDR3 bases are TGTGCCAGCTCACGAACAGGCCCCGGCACTGAAGCTTTCTTT.

This clonotype showed up just a few times. The chain couples TRBV12-3 or TRBV12-4 to TRBJ1-3; D is ambiguous. Deletions cut 4 bases from V and 1 base from J, with 11 bases between. There are 15 residues in the CDR3. The DNA of the CDR3 is TGTGCCAGCAGTTCCTACAGCTTTTCTGGAAACACCATATATTTT. Its protein is CASSSYSFSGNTIYF.

This clonotype was observed a handful of times. The gene calls are TRBV10-1 and TRBJ2-1; 11 positions agree with TRBD2. Germline V gene lookup returns CDR1 WNHNN and CDR2 SYGVQD (reference sequence). The length of the CDR3 is 15 residues. With V trimmed by 5 bases and J by 8 bases, 8 bases remained unmatched. CDR3 coding DNA: TGCGCCAGCAGTAAGACTAGCGGGGCCGCCGATGAGCAGTTCTTC. Its translation: CASSKTSGAADEQFF.

The V and J genes are TRBV7-2 and TRBJ2-1; no clear D. Germline V gene data show CDR1 as SGHTA and CDR2 as FQGNSA. Trimming removed 2 bases at V and 1 base at J, with 9 bases between. CDR3 size: 15 residues. The CDR3 is CASSLRYGSYNEQFF. CDR3 DNA: TGTGCCAGCAGCTTACGATACGGATCCTACAATGAGCAGTTCTTC.

This clonotype was seen a few times. This rearrangement joins TRBV4-2 to TRBJ2-5; tentative D call: TRBD1 (6 bases). Trimming shortened V by 0 bases and J by 4 bases, and 15 bases separated the two germline ends. Germline CDR1 LGHNA, CDR2 YNFKEQ. This CDR3 spans 16 amino acids. CDR3 in amino acids: CASSQDQNRARETQYF. The CDR3 DNA is TGTGCCAGCAGCCAAGATCAGAACAGGGCTAGAGAGACCCAGTACTTC.

V and J are TRBV28 and TRBJ2-4, with D perhaps TRBD2 (6 bases). This CDR3 is built from 13 residues. The germline V and J ends were trimmed by 7 bases and 13 bases, with 20 bases remaining between them. The germline V gene encodes CDR1 MDHEN and CDR2 SYDVKM. The CDR3 protein is CASIFPGGMVQYF. CDR3 DNA sequence: TGTGCCAGCATCTTCCCCGGGGGAATGGTCCAGTACTTC.

Only a few counts were recorded for this clonotype. The V and J genes are TRBV29-1 and TRBJ1-2; no definite D call. The CDR3 has 11 amino acids. Looked up from germline, CDR1 is SQVTM and CDR2 is ANQGSEA. V dropped 5 bases and J dropped 6 bases, with 10 bases sitting between them. CDR3 sequence: CSVSHSHGYTF. The CDR3 DNA reads as TGCAGCGTTAGTCATTCCCATGGCTACACCTTC.

This clonotype came up many times. CDR3 sequence: CASSYFNQPQHF. The CDR3, as DNA: TGTGCCAGCAGTTACTTCAATCAGCCCCAGCATTTT. The J gene is TRBJ1-5, the V gene TRBV6-2 or TRBV6-3, with D uncertain. The CDR3 length is 12 residues. Trimming left V 1 base short and J 3 bases short, with 1 base between. Germline CDR1 MNHEY, CDR2 SVGEGT.